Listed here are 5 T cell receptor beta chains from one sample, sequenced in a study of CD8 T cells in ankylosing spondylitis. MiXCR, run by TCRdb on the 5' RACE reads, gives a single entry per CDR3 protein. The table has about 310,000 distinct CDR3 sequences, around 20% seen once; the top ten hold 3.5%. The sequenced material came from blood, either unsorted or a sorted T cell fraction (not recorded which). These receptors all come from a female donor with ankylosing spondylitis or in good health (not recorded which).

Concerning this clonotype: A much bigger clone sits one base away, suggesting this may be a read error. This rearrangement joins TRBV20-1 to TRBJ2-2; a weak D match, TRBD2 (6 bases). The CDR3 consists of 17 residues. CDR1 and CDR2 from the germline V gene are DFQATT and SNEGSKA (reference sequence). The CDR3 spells CCAREGLRTTYTGELFF. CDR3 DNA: TGCTGTGCTAGAGAAGGTCTTAGGACTACCTACACCGGGGAGCTGTTTTTT.

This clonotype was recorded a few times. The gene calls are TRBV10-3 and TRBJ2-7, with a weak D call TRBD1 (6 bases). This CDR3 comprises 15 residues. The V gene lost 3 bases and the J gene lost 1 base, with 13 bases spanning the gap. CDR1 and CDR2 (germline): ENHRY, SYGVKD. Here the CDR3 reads CAISDPPGTSYEQYF. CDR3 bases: TGTGCCATCAGTGACCCCCCCGGGACATCCTACGAGCAGTACTTC.

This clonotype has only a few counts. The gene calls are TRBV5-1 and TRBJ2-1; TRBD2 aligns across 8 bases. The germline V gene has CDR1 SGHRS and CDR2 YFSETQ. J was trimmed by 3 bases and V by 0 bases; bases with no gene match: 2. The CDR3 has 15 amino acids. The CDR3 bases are TGCGCCAGCAGCTTGGTACTAGCGGACTACAATGAGCAGTTCTTC. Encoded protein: CASSLVLADYNEQFF.

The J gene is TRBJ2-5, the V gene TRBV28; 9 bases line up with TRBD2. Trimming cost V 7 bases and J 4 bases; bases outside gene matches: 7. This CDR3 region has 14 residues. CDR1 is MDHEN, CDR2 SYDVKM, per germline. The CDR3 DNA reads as TGTGCCAGCAATCGCGGGAGGGCAGGAGAGACCCAGTACTTC. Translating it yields CASNRGRAGETQYF.

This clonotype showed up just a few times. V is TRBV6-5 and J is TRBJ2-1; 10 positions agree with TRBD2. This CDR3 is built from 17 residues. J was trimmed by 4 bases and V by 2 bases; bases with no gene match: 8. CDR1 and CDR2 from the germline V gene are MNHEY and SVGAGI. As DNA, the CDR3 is TGTGCCAGCAGTTACCTAGCGGGAGAGGGCGGATACAATGAGCAGTTCTTC. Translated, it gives CASSYLAGEGGYNEQFF.